Included here is one TCR beta chain sequence, with context. This entry is derived from a study of T cell changes during pregnancy in multiple sclerosis. Per the germline V gene, CDR1 is LNHNV and CDR2 is YYDKDF (reference sequence). After removal of 4 bases from V and 1 base from J, the junction contained 5 bases not matched to a gene. The CDR3 totals 16 residues. Method: immunoSEQ multiplex PCR; TCRdb's copy keeps in-frame clones and lacks some. The sample lists about 24,000 clones, over 85% occurring once. Material: CD8+ T cells from peripheral blood mononuclear cells, obtained in the third trimester of pregnancy. This TCR came from a female donor in good health, enrolled as a control in a pregnancy study. This chain uses TRBV15 with TRBJ2-1, with 9 bases fitting TRBD1. The CDR3 reads CATSTGGTGSYNEQFF. DNA for the CDR3: TGTGCCACCAGCACAGGCGGGACAGGGTCCTACAATGAGCAGTTCTTC. Looking up the rest from reference TRBV15 and TRBJ2-1 gives the full variable domain: DAMVIQNPRYQVTQFGKPVTLSCSQTLNHNVMYWYQQKSSQAPKLLFHYYDKDFNNEADTPDNFQSRRPNTSFCFLDIRSPGLGDTAMYLCATSTGGTGSYNEQFFGPGTRLTVL.